This record looks at one TCR beta chain sequence and its context. This specimen belongs to a study of blood T cell repertoires in COVID-19. V was pared by 6 bases and J by 5 bases, with 8 bases of the junction left unmatched. The CDR3 consists of 14 residues. The germline V gene has CDR1 SGHNT and CDR2 YYREEE (reference sequence). Repertoires were generated with immunoSEQ multiplex PCR, while TCRdb's copy carries only in-frame clones and drops some. The table records about 71,000 clones, about 81% of them present only once. The specimen sequenced was peripheral blood. V usage is TRBV5-4 and J usage is TRBJ2-1; 7 nucleotides agree with TRBD2. The origin of this receptor is an elderly woman with acute or convalescent COVID-19. The CDR3 reads CASNPGGGNNEQFF. The DNA for the CDR3 is TGTGCCAGCAACCCCGGGGGAGGGAACAATGAGCAGTTCTTC.